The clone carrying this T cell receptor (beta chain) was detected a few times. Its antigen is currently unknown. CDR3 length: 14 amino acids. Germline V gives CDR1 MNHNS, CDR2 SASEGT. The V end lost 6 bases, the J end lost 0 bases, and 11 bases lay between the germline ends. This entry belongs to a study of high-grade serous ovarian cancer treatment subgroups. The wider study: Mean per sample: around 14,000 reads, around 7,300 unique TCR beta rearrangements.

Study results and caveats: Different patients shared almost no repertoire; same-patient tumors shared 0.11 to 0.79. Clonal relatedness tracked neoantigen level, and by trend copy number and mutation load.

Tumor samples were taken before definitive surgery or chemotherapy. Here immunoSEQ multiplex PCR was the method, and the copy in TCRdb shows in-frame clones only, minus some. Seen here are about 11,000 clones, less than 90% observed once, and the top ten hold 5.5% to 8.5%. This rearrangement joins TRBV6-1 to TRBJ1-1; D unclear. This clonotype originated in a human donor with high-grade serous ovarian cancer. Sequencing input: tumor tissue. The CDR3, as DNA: TGTGCCAGCAGCATACAGCCCATGAACACTGAAGCTTTCTTT. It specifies CASSIQPMNTEAFF.